This T cell receptor (beta chain) was recorded in a study of OX40 agonist ivuxolimab in advanced cancers. Across the study: Enrolled patients in dose escalation had cancers that were hepatocellular carcinoma, melanoma, renal cell or head and neck cancer. Prior checkpoint blockade (anti-PD-1, anti-PD-L1 or anti-CTLA-4) was permitted; approximately 44% had it.

Measured with immunoSEQ multiplex PCR; TCRdb has only the in-frame clones, and not every one. This sample has tens of thousands of clones; around nine tenths occur once, and the top ten carry approximately 0.32%. Per the germline V gene, CDR1 is SGHKS and CDR2 is YYEKEE (reference sequence). The CDR3 is 16 residues long. J lost 7 bases, V lost 4 bases, and 6 bases had no gene match. Sequences were derived from CD4+ or CD8+ T cells sorted from blood, sampled in a trial of the OX40 agonist ivuxolimab. The receptor comes from an adult with an advanced solid tumor such as melanoma, head and neck, liver or kidney cancer. The J gene is TRBJ2-1, the V gene TRBV5-5; 15 bases map to TRBD2. The CDR3 spells CASSHGLAGGRNEQFF. The CDR3, as DNA: TGTGCCAGCAGCCACGGACTAGCGGGGGGGCGTAATGAGCAGTTCTTC.